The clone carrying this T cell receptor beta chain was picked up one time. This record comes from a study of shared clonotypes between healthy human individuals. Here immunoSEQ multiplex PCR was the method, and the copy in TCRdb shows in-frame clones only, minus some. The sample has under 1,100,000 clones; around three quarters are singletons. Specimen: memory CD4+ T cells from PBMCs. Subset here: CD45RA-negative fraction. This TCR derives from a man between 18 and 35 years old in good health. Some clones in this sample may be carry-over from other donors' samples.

The CDR3 region is CASSPLPGSSNQPQHF. The CDR3 DNA reads TGTGCCAGCTCACCGTTGCCAGGTTCTAGCAATCAGCCCCAGCATTTT. The chain has TRBV18 and TRBJ1-5; D ambiguous. The CDR3 is 16 residues long. Deletions cut 3 bases from V and 0 bases from J, with 12 bases between. Germline values: CDR1 KGHSH, CDR2 LQKENI.